Shown below are 26 T cell receptor beta chains from a single sample sequenced in a study of control samples from healthy donors and cancer patients. The table came from immunoSEQ multiplex PCR; TCRdb's copy has only in-frame clones and leaves some out. The data show over 85,000 clones, with approximately 91% seen just once and 8.5% to 10% held by the top ten. Sequencing was carried out using PBMCs. These receptors originate from a woman between 45 and 60 years old with colorectal cancer.

The rearrangement uses TRBV9 and TRBJ2-1; the D call may be TRBD1 or TRBD2 (5 bases each). Trimming shortened V by 4 bases and J by 6 bases, and 14 bases separated the two germline ends. The CDR3 extends over 14 amino acids. CDR1 is SGDLS, CDR2 YYNGEE, per germline. In DNA form, the CDR3 reads TGTGCCAGCAGCCCCCGGGGCAGGCCCAATGAGCAGTTCTTC. This encodes CASSPRGRPNEQFF.

This clone is a singleton in its sample. CDR3 region: CASRLSGAETQYF. CDR3 sequence (DNA): TGTGCCAGCAGACTAAGCGGGGCGGAGACCCAGTACTTC. V usage is TRBV3-1 (or the pseudogene TRBV3-2) and J usage is TRBJ2-5; 7 bases are a match to TRBD2. V shed 6 bases, J shed 5 bases, and the junction held 6 bases outside the gene matches. CDR3 length equals 13 residues. CDR1 and CDR2 from the germline V gene are LGHDT and YNNKEL (reference sequence).

The genes are TRBV5-4 and TRBJ1-1, with 7 positions matching TRBD1. CDR3 length: 13 amino acids. Per the germline V gene, CDR1 is SGHNT and CDR2 is YYREEE (reference sequence). Trimming cost V 5 bases and J 3 bases; bases outside gene matches: 4. The CDR3 sequence is CASSQGVDTEAFF. As DNA, the CDR3 is TGTGCCAGCAGTCAGGGGGTAGACACTGAAGCTTTCTTT.

The rearrangement uses TRBV19 and TRBJ1-1, with 7 positions matching TRBD1. With 5 bases clipped from V and 2 bases from J, the junction kept 8 bases outside the gene matches. CDR1 is LNHDA and CDR2 is SQIVND in the germline V gene (reference sequence). The CDR3 contains 15 residues. The CDR3 coding sequence is TGTGCCAGTAGTGGCGGGGACAGCCTAAACACTGAAGCTTTCTTT. Its protein is CASSGGDSLNTEAFF.

The V and J genes are TRBV5-6 and TRBJ2-5; 11 bases map to TRBD1. The V and J ends lost 1 base and 5 bases, in that order; junction bases with no gene match: 4. Germline CDR1 and CDR2: SGHDT and YYEEEE. This CDR3 spans 15 amino acids. CDR3 amino acids: CASSLRTGGGETQYF. Written as DNA, the CDR3 is TGTGCCAGCAGCTTGAGGACAGGGGGCGGCGAGACCCAGTACTTC. Together with reference TRBV5-6 and TRBJ2-5, the CDR3 gives the full variable domain: DAGVTQSPTHLIKTRGQQVTLRCSPKSGHDTVSWYQQALGQGPQFIFQYYEEEERQRGNFPDRFSGHQFPNYSSELNVNALLLGDSALYLCASSLRTGGGETQYFGPGTRLLVL.

The rearrangement joins TRBV18 to TRBJ1-3; 9 bases align to TRBD1. Germline loops: CDR1 KGHSH, CDR2 LQKENI. This CDR3 has 16 amino acids. V lost 2 bases and J lost 1; bases outside the gene matches: 3. For the CDR3, the DNA is TGTGCCAGCTCACCAAAACAGGGGGCGTCTGGAAACACCATATATTTT. This codes for CASSPKQGASGNTIYF.

J is TRBJ2-3 and V is TRBV27; TRBD2 matches 10 bases. This CDR3 has 16 amino acids. V shed 0 bases, J shed 4 bases, and the junction held 4 bases outside the gene matches. Germline CDR1 reads MNHEY; CDR2 reads SMNVEV (reference sequence). The CDR3 sequence: CASSLSVAGGPDTQYF. The CDR3 nucleotides are TGTGCCAGCAGTTTATCGGTAGCGGGGGGACCAGATACGCAGTATTTT.

The rearrangement uses TRBV28 and TRBJ1-5; D gene ambiguous. The CDR3 is made up of 12 amino acids. Germline CDR1 is MDHEN and CDR2 is SYDVKM. With 3 bases removed from V and 7 bases from J, the gap between germline ends came to 7 bases. CDR3 in amino acids: CASSLGSQPQHF. DNA of the CDR3: TGTGCCAGCAGTTTGGGTTCACAGCCCCAGCATTTT.

This sequence joins TRBV7-2 and TRBJ1-2; no clear D. With 7 bases removed from V and 4 bases from J, the gap between germline ends came to 13 bases. Germline V gene lookup returns CDR1 SGHTA and CDR2 FQGNSA. The CDR3 contains 13 residues. Here the CDR3 reads CASTPFSSYGYTF. The CDR3 region has the DNA TGTGCCAGCACCCCCTTCTCGTCCTATGGCTACACCTTC.

This chain connects TRBV7-3 to TRBJ1-1, with D hard to call. The length of the CDR3 is 13 residues. Per the germline V gene, CDR1 is SGHTA and CDR2 is FQGTGA. Trimming shortened V by 3 bases and J by 0 bases, and 5 bases separated the two germline ends. The CDR3 bases are TGTGCCAGCAGCTTTAATATGAACACTGAAGCTTTCTTT. Its translation is CASSFNMNTEAFF.

As DNA, the CDR3 is TGTGCCAGCAGTTATTTGGACAGCTTCGCTGAAGCTTTCTTT. It translates to CASSYLDSFAEAFF. This chain links TRBV6-2 or TRBV6-3 with TRBJ1-1, with D possibly TRBD1 on 6 matching bases. V lost 3 bases, J lost 6 bases, and 14 bases lay in between. Per germline, CDR1 MNHEY and CDR2 SVGEGT. This CDR3 is 14 amino acids long.

The chain combines TRBV6-5 with TRBJ1-2, with D perhaps matching TRBD1 (5 bases). CDR3 size: 14 residues. With 6 bases removed from V and 0 bases from J, the gap between germline ends came to 11 bases. CDR1 MNHEY and CDR2 SVGAGI come from the germline V gene. CDR3 loop: CASRIQGANYGYTF. For the CDR3, the DNA is TGTGCCAGCAGGATTCAGGGTGCTAACTATGGCTACACCTTC.

V usage is TRBV28 and J usage is TRBJ1-1, with TRBD1 matching 10 bases. The CDR3 contains 15 residues. Trimming at V came to 4 bases and at J to 5 bases, leaving 7 bases not matched to a gene. The V gene's germline CDR1 is MDHEN and CDR2 SYDVKM. The CDR3 sequence is CASSSPGQGNTEAFF. The DNA for the CDR3 is TGTGCCAGCAGTTCCCCGGGACAGGGGAATACTGAAGCTTTCTTT.

The chain couples TRBV18 to TRBJ1-1; a weak D match, TRBD1 (5 bases). The V end was cut by 1 base, the J end by 10 bases, with 13 bases between. Germline lookup yields CDR1 KGHSH and CDR2 LQKENI. This CDR3 has 13 amino acids. The CDR3 region is CASSPRRQLGAFF. The CDR3 nucleotides are TGTGCCAGCTCACCACGAAGACAGTTGGGAGCTTTCTTT.

This clone occurred once. This chain connects TRBV7-2 to TRBJ1-2, with D possibly being TRBD1 (6 bases). V lost 1 base and J lost 7, with 13 bases in between. This CDR3 is 14 amino acids long. Germline assignment: CDR1 SGHTA and CDR2 FQGNSA. The CDR3 protein is CASSLVSQGSGYTF. The CDR3 DNA reads as TGTGCCAGCAGCTTAGTTTCACAGGGTTCTGGCTACACCTTC. Combining the CDR3 with reference TRBV7-2 and TRBJ1-2 gives the whole variable domain GAGVSQSPSNKVTEKGKDVELRCDPISGHTALYWYRQSLGQGLEFLIYFQGNSAPDKSGLPSDRFSAERTGGSVSTLTIQRTQQEDSAVYLCASSLVSQGSGYTFGSGTRLTVV.

The J gene is TRBJ1-2, the V gene TRBV5-1; D is possibly TRBD1 (6 bases). Trimming pared 4 bases from V and 2 bases from J, leaving 9 bases between. This CDR3 comprises 13 residues. Germline CDR1 SGHRS, CDR2 YFSETQ. DNA for the CDR3: TGCGCCAGCAGCCCGGACAGCAACTATGGCTACACCTTC. Amino acid sequence: CASSPDSNYGYTF.

The rearrangement uses TRBV28 and TRBJ1-1, with TRBD1 identical over 7 bases. Germline V gene data show CDR1 as MDHEN and CDR2 as SYDVKM. This CDR3 contains 15 residues. V gave up 5 bases and J gave up 0 bases; unmatched junction bases: 6. The DNA of the CDR3 is TGTGCCAGCAGTACCTGGGACAGCATGAACACTGAAGCTTTCTTT. Translating gives CASSTWDSMNTEAFF. The whole variable domain, filled in from reference TRBV28 and TRBJ1-1, reads DVKVTQSSRYLVKRTGEKVFLECVQDMDHENMFWYRQDPGLGLRLIYFSYDVKMKEKGDIPEGYSVSREKKERFSLILESASTNQTSMYLCASSTWDSMNTEAFFGQGTRLTVV.

This chain links TRBV5-4 with TRBJ2-5; D call uncertain. From germline, CDR1 is SGHNT and CDR2 YYREEE (reference sequence). Trimming pared 4 bases from V and 5 bases from J, leaving 15 bases between. The CDR3 is made up of 14 amino acids. CDR3 DNA: TGTGCCAGCAGCAGCGACCCTCCAGAGGAGACCCAGTACTTC. This translates into CASSSDPPEETQYF.

This clone was detected only a few times. In the same sample, other DNA sequences code for this CDR3. The chain is built from TRBV6-2 or TRBV6-3 and TRBJ1-5, with D possibly matching TRBD1 (6 bases). V was trimmed by 0 bases and J by 2 bases, leaving 14 bases between them. The CDR3 extends over 17 amino acids. The germline gives CDR1 MNHEY, CDR2 SVGEGT. The DNA of the CDR3 is TGTGCCAGCAGTTACTCGGTTTACAGGGAGGGCAATCAGCCCCAGCATTTT. It yields the protein CASSYSVYREGNQPQHF.

The rearrangement links TRBV10-2 to TRBJ1-2, with D unresolved. The CDR3 spans 12 residues. In germline, CDR1 is WSHSY, CDR2 SAAADI. V gave up 4 bases and J gave up 5 bases, with 8 bases separating them. CDR3 sequence: CASSARRYGYTF. CDR3 nucleotide sequence: TGCGCCAGCAGTGCAAGGCGGTATGGCTACACCTTC.

A word on this clone: The sample contains more than one DNA sequence encoding this CDR3. J is TRBJ1-2 and V is TRBV19; D remains ambiguous. Germline loops: CDR1 LNHDA, CDR2 SQIVND (reference sequence). The CDR3 totals 12 residues. Trimming took off 6 bases at V and 3 bases at J, with 8 bases between the two ends. The CDR3 DNA sequence: TGTGCCAGTAGCCGGGCAGACTATGGCTACACCTTC. This codes for CASSRADYGYTF.

This chain links TRBV19 with TRBJ1-1, with D perhaps matching TRBD1 (5 bases). The CDR3 is 15 amino acids. CDR1 and CDR2 from the germline V gene are LNHDA and SQIVND (reference sequence). Trimming removed 0 bases from V and 4 bases from J, with 12 bases in between. In DNA form, the CDR3 reads TGTGCCAGTAGTATAGAGTACCCCAGGGCCACTGAAGCTTTCTTT. This codes for CASSIEYPRATEAFF.

The CDR3 reads CASSQVPSTSGGARETQYF. CDR3 nucleotide sequence: TGCGCCAGCAGCCAAGTCCCTTCGACTAGCGGGGGGGCGAGGGAGACCCAGTACTTC. The rearrangement links TRBV4-1 to TRBJ2-5, with 14 bases that match TRBD2. The germline gives CDR1 MGHRA, CDR2 YSYEKL. The CDR3 contains 19 residues. The V segment lost 1 base and the J segment 5 bases; nucleotides outside the gene matches: 12.

CDR3 amino acids: CASSKSNYGYTF. For the CDR3, the DNA is TGTGCCAGCAGCAAATCTAACTATGGCTACACCTTC. The J gene is TRBJ1-2, the V gene TRBV13, with no clear D. CDR1 is PRHDT, CDR2 FYEKMQ, per germline (reference sequence). V was shortened by 5 bases and J by 0 bases, with 4 bases between the two germline ends. The CDR3 runs to 12 residues.

DNA for the CDR3: TGCAGTGTTCCGGGTCACCATGAAGCTTTCTTT. Protein sequence: CSVPGHHEAFF. The chain employs TRBV20-1 and TRBJ1-1, with D uncertain. Trimming pared 7 bases from V and 7 bases from J, leaving 13 bases between. The CDR3 has 11 residues. Germline CDR1 reads DFQATT; CDR2 reads SNEGSKA (reference sequence).

The chain has TRBV18 and TRBJ2-5, with TRBD2 identical over 10 bases. Unmatched junction bases numbered 7, after V lost 6 bases and J lost 0 bases. The CDR3 extends over 16 amino acids. Germline V CDR1 and CDR2: KGHSH, LQKENI. The CDR3 nucleotides are TGTGCCAGCTCGCTGAGGACTAGCGGAAACCAAGAGACCCAGTACTTC. This translates into CASSLRTSGNQETQYF.